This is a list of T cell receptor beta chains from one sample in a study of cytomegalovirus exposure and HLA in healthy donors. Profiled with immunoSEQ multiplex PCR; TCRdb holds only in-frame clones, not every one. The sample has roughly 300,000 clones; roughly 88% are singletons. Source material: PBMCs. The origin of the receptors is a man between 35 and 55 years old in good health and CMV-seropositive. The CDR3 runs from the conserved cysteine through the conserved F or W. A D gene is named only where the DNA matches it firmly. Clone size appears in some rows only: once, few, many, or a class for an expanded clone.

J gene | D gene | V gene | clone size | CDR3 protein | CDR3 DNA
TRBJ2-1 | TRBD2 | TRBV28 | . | CASNQRGLADYNEQFF | TGTGCCAGCAACCAAAGAGGACTAGCGGACTACAATGAGCAGTTCTTC
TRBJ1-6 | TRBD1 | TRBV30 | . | CAWSRKVGQGESPLHF | TGTGCCTGGAGTAGGAAAGTGGGACAGGGGGAATCACCCCTCCACTTT
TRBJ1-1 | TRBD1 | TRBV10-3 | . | CAISGGPGTGPLYTEAFF | TGTGCCATCAGCGGGGGACCCGGGACAGGACCGCTTTACACTGAAGCTTTCTTT
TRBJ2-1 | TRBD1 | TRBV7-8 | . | CASIRDSYNEQFF | TGTGCCAGCATCCGGGACAGCTACAATGAGCAGTTCTTC
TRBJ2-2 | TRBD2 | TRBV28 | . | CASSLFSGSTGELFF | TGTGCCAGCAGTTTATTTAGCGGGAGCACCGGGGAGCTGTTTTTT
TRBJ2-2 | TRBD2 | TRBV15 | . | CATHEREGRYGELFF | TGTGCCACCCACGAGCGGGAGGGCCGGTACGGGGAGCTGTTTTTT
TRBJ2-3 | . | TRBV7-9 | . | CSSIDGRSTDTQYF | TGTTCCAGCATTGATGGGAGGAGCACAGATACGCAGTATTTT
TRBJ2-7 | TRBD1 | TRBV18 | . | CASSPRQGAYEQYF | TGTGCCAGCTCACCACGTCAGGGGGCCTACGAGCAGTACTTC
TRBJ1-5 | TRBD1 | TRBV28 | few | CASSSRTGPNQPQHF | TGTGCCAGCAGTTCGCGGACAGGGCCCAATCAGCCCCAGCATTTT
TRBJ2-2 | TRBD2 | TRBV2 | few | CATKARTSGRSSGELFF | TGTGCCACCAAGGCTAGGACTAGCGGGAGATCGTCCGGGGAGCTGTTTTTT
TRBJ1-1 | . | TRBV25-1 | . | CASSVLRGTEAFF | TGTGCCAGCAGTGTACTCAGAGGGACTGAAGCTTTCTTT
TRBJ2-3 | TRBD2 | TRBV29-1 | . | CSVKLAGLTDTQYF | TGCAGCGTTAAGCTAGCGGGGTTAACAGATACGCAGTATTTT
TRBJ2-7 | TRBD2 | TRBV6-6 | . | CASSYSALAGHNEQYF | TGTGCCAGCAGTTACTCAGCACTAGCGGGACATAACGAGCAGTACTTC
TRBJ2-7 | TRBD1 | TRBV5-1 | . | CASSGGQGFYEQYF | TGCGCCAGCAGCGGGGGACAGGGGTTCTACGAGCAGTACTTC
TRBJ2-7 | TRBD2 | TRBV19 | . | CASSIAGLAGEQYF | TGTGCCAGTAGTATAGCAGGACTAGCGGGCGAGCAGTACTTC
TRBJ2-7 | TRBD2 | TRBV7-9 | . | CASSPPSGDEQYF | TGTGCCAGCAGCCCCCCTAGCGGGGATGAGCAGTACTTC
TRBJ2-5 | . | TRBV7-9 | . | CASSFFGPGFEETQYF | TGTGCCAGCAGCTTTTTTGGGCCGGGGTTCGAGGAGACCCAGTACTTC
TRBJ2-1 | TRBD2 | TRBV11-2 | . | CASSSGLAGDEQFF | TGTGCCAGCAGCTCGGGACTAGCGGGGGATGAGCAGTTCTTC
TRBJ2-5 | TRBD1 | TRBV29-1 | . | CSDRQGSQETQYF | TGCAGCGACCGACAGGGCTCCCAAGAGACCCAGTACTTC
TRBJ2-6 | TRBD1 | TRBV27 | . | CASGTGSSGANVLTF | TGTGCCAGCGGGACAGGCAGCTCTGGGGCCAACGTCCTGACTTTC
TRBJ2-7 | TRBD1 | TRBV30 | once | CAWMDRGRSYEQYF | TGTGCCTGGATGGACAGGGGGCGATCCTACGAGCAGTACTTC
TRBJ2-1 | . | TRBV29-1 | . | CSVMMGWMGEQFF | TGCAGCGTGATGATGGGCTGGATGGGTGAGCAGTTCTTC
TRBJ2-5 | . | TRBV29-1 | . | CSVEDLPSGARETQYF | TGCAGCGTTGAAGATCTCCCGTCAGGGGCACGAGAGACCCAGTACTTC
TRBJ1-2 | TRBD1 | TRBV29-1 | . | CSVDLTGVSGYTF | TGCAGCGTTGATTTGACAGGGGTTAGTGGCTACACCTTC
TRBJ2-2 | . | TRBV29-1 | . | CSVVGAGGELFF | TGCAGCGTTGTTGGGGCAGGCGGGGAGCTGTTTTTT
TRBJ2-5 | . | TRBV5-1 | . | CASSLGLSAGSPETQYF | TGCGCCAGCAGCTTGGGGCTTTCGGCGGGATCCCCAGAGACCCAGTACTTC
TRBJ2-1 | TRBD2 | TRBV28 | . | CASRGGPVVF | TGTGCCAGCAGGGGAGGGCCCGTGGTCTTC